Shown below are 17 T cell receptor beta chains from a single sample sequenced in a study of regulatory dendritic cells for organ transplantation. The assay was immunoSEQ multiplex PCR, and TCRdb's table has in-frame clones only and misses some. This sample has roughly 30,000 clones; 82% occur once, and the top ten carry around 0.38%. Sequenced sample: naive CD8+ T cells from blood. Subset in this sample: CD45RA+ naive T cells. The receptors originated from a human donor in good health.

The rearrangement links TRBV5-4 to TRBJ2-7; TRBD1 might be the D (5 bases). The CDR3 extends over 12 amino acids. Trimming took off 0 bases at V and 6 bases at J, with 7 bases between the two ends. Germline CDR1 and CDR2: SGHNT and YYREEE (reference sequence). The CDR3 sequence: CASSLAGFEQYF. DNA for the CDR3: TGTGCCAGCAGCTTGGCAGGGTTCGAGCAGTACTTC.

The J gene is TRBJ2-6, the V gene TRBV7-8, with 9 bases that match TRBD2. The V segment lost 2 bases and the J segment 1 base; nucleotides outside the gene matches: 6. CDR3 length equals 18 residues. The germline V gene has CDR1 SGHVS and CDR2 FQNEAQ. The CDR3 coding sequence is TGTGCCAGCAGCTTATTGGTAGCGGGAGAGTCTGGGGCCAACGTCCTGACTTTC. This encodes CASSLLVAGESGANVLTF.

This clone was detected only a few times. Written as DNA, the CDR3 is TGTGCCAGCAGCTCCGACAGGGCCTACTATGGCTACACCTTC. As protein: CASSSDRAYYGYTF. The rearrangement joins TRBV7-9 to TRBJ1-2; TRBD1 aligns across 7 bases. This CDR3 has 14 amino acids. V was pared by 4 bases and J by 3 bases, with 5 bases of the junction left unmatched. Germline V gives CDR1 SEHNR, CDR2 FQNEAQ (reference sequence). Using reference TRBV7-9 and TRBJ1-2 for the parts outside the CDR3, the full variable domain is DTGVSQNPRHKITKRGQNVTFRCDPISEHNRLYWYRQTLGQGPEFLTYFQNEAQLEKSRLLSDRFSAERPKGSFSTLEIQRTEQGDSAMYLCASSSDRAYYGYTFGSGTRLTVV.

V and J are TRBV7-6 and TRBJ2-7, with unresolved D. The V end was cut by 6 bases, the J end by 7 bases, with 19 bases between. CDR1 and CDR2 (germline): SGHVS, FNYEAQ. CDR3 size: 14 residues. DNA for the CDR3: TGTGCCAGCAGTCCTTTCGTTACTCCCGGTGAGCAGTACTTC. It codes for CASSPFVTPGEQYF.

This rearrangement joins TRBV7-9 to TRBJ1-1; 9 bases are shared with TRBD1. CDR1 SEHNR and CDR2 FQNEAQ come from the germline V gene (reference sequence). This CDR3 has 14 amino acids. V shed 6 bases, J shed 5 bases, and the junction held 7 bases outside the gene matches. The CDR3 reads CASRLTGGETEAFF. In DNA, the CDR3 is TGTGCCAGCAGGCTAACAGGGGGCGAAACTGAAGCTTTCTTT.

This chain joins TRBV27 and TRBJ1-2; maybe TRBD1 (5 bases). The CDR3 runs 13 residues. V lost 6 bases, J lost 4 bases, and 12 bases lay in between. Germline V gives CDR1 MNHEY, CDR2 SMNVEV (reference sequence). This CDR3 is CASRPDTSYGYTF. CDR3 coding DNA: TGTGCCAGCAGACCGGACACCTCCTATGGCTACACCTTC.

The chain couples TRBV5-1 to TRBJ2-1; D is perhaps TRBD2 (5 bases). The V gene lost 0 bases and the J gene lost 4 bases, with 11 bases spanning the gap. The CDR3 contains 15 residues. Germline V gene sequence: CDR1 SGHRS, CDR2 YFSETQ. Here the CDR3 DNA reads TGCGCCAGCAGCTTGGATAGCGAGCCTTACAATGAGCAGTTCTTC. Translating gives CASSLDSEPYNEQFF. Together with reference TRBV5-1 and TRBJ2-1, the CDR3 gives the full variable domain: KAGVTQTPRYLIKTRGQQVTLSCSPISGHRSVSWYQQTPGQGLQFLFEYFSETQRNKGNFPGRFSGRQFSNSRSEMNVSTLELGDSALYLCASSLDSEPYNEQFFGPGTRLTVL.

This clone occurred a few times. This CDR3 is CASADTKGRATSYEQYF. CDR3 DNA sequence: TGTGCCAGCGCCGACACGAAGGGGCGAGCCACCTCCTACGAGCAGTACTTC. The rearrangement links TRBV2 to TRBJ2-7; TRBD1 is a possible D gene (5 bases). There are 17 residues in the CDR3. Per germline, CDR1 SNHLY and CDR2 FYNNEI. V was pared by 8 bases and J by 0 bases, with 23 bases between.

This chain connects TRBV6-5 to TRBJ1-2, with 8 bases that match TRBD1. Germline values: CDR1 MNHEY, CDR2 SVGAGI. The V and J ends lost 0 bases and 2 bases, in that order; junction bases with no gene match: 2. CDR3 length: 15 amino acids. The DNA of the CDR3 is TGTGCCAGCAGTTACTCACAGGGGGGGAACTATGGCTACACCTTC. Translated: CASSYSQGGNYGYTF.

This CDR3 is CSDVDSYGYTF. The CDR3 DNA is TGCAGCGACGTGGACAGCTATGGCTACACCTTC. The V call is TRBV29-1, the J call TRBJ1-2, with D perhaps TRBD1 (6 bases). The V gene's germline CDR1 is SQVTM and CDR2 ANQGSEA. There are 11 residues in the CDR3. Trimming took off 7 bases at V and 4 bases at J, with 10 bases between the two ends.

CDR3 nucleotide sequence: TGTGCCAGCAGCCCCCCGAATGAGCAAGAGACCCAGTACTTC. Protein sequence: CASSPPNEQETQYF. This rearrangement joins TRBV11-2 to TRBJ2-5; D is uncertain. This CDR3 has 14 amino acids. Trimming shortened V by 5 bases and J by 2 bases, and 12 bases separated the two germline ends. Per the germline V gene, CDR1 is SGHAT and CDR2 is FQNNGV. The variable domain in full, completed from reference TRBV11-2 and TRBJ2-5, reads EAGVAQSPRYKIIEKRQSVAFWCNPISGHATLYWYQQILGQGPKLLIQFQNNGVVDDSQLPKDRFSAERLKGVDSTLKIQPAKLEDSAVYLCASSPPNEQETQYFGPGTRLLVL.

This clone was recorded a few times. The V and J genes are TRBV5-4 and TRBJ1-2; 10 nucleotides agree with TRBD1. From germline, CDR1 is SGHNT and CDR2 YYREEE (reference sequence). V was clipped by 1 base and J by 4 bases; unmatched bases: 13. The CDR3 has 18 residues. Here the CDR3 reads CASSLPSQTGGPSYGYTF. The CDR3 nucleotides read TGTGCCAGCAGCTTGCCGTCACAGACAGGGGGCCCATCCTATGGCTACACCTTC.

The chain uses TRBV2 and TRBJ1-2; 9 bases agree with TRBD1. Germline lookup yields CDR1 SNHLY and CDR2 FYNNEI. Trimming at V came to 3 bases and at J to 3 bases, leaving 14 bases not matched to a gene. CDR3 size: 18 residues. The CDR3 coding sequence is TGTGCCAGCAGTGAGCCGATAGGGACAGGGCAAACTTACTATGGCTACACCTTC. It encodes CASSEPIGTGQTYYGYTF.

The rearrangement joins TRBV6-5 to TRBJ2-7; D is perhaps TRBD2 (6 bases). There are 14 residues in the CDR3. From germline, CDR1 is MNHEY and CDR2 SVGAGI. V lost 8 bases, J lost 4 bases, and 18 bases lay in between. The CDR3 DNA is TGTGCCAGCGGAGGGACGGGGTCGGGTTACGAGCAGTACTTC. Amino acids: CASGGTGSGYEQYF.

The chain recombines TRBV27 with TRBJ2-6, with TRBD1 matching over 10 bases. This CDR3 has 19 residues. Losses at the gene ends were 7 bases for V and 0 bases for J; bases not matched to a gene: 12. CDR1 and CDR2 (germline): MNHEY, SMNVEV (reference sequence). CDR3: CASTLLPGQGSSGANVLTF. The CDR3 DNA is TGTGCCAGCACTTTGCTGCCGGGACAGGGGAGCTCTGGGGCCAACGTCCTGACTTTC. Filled out from reference TRBV27 and TRBJ2-6, the complete variable domain reads EAQVTQNPRYLITVTGKKLTVTCSQNMNHEYMSWYRQDPGLGLRQIYYSMNVEVTDKGDVPEGYKVSRKEKRNFPLILESPSPNQTSLYFCASTLLPGQGSSGANVLTFGAGSRLTVL.

This clone was observed a handful of times. V gene TRBV9 combines with J gene TRBJ2-7, with TRBD1 matching 8 bases. V dropped 3 bases and J dropped 3; count of bases not matched to a gene: 8. Germline CDR1 SGDLS, CDR2 YYNGEE. CDR3 length: 15 amino acids. DNA for the CDR3: TGTGCCAGCAGCGGTGGGACAGGAGTAAACTACGAGCAGTACTTC. It yields the protein CASSGGTGVNYEQYF.

This clone appeared once. V is TRBV5-1 and J is TRBJ2-7; TRBD1 might be the D (6 bases). CDR3 length: 15 residues. Germline CDR1 reads SGHRS; CDR2 reads YFSETQ. V was shortened by 0 bases and J by 1 base, with 11 bases between the two germline ends. The CDR3 loop is CASSLVGTPSYEQYF. DNA of the CDR3: TGCGCCAGCAGCTTGGTCGGGACACCTTCCTACGAGCAGTACTTC.